Below are 25 T cell receptor beta chains sequenced from a single sample in a study of tumor and adjacent non-tumor tissue in lung cancer (dated by TCRdb to between 2017 and 2018). Library preparation employed multiplex PCR. The sequencer was an Illumina HiSeq 2500. Following protocols modified from ARM-PCR, the researchers constructed TCRbeta libraries through three rounds of nested PCR with primers (Table S4). TCRdb passed the public sequencing reads through fastp at Q25 and MiXCR, retaining productive beta sequences. Entries are consolidated by CDR3 protein sequence, retaining the most common genes and DNA. The sample table lists more than 60,000 distinct CDR3 sequences, 75% to 85% of them with a count of one. The ten top clones hold more than 40% of the sample. RNA was isolated from bulk, unsorted tissue, and RNA quality was assessed with a NanoDrop ND-1000 and an Agilent 2100. Normal lung samples were distant non-tumor tissue taken more than 3 cm from the tumor edge.

The specimen was distant non-tumor lung tissue. The receptors originated from a man aged 60-69 years with non-small cell lung cancer.

This clonotype was picked up one time. The genes are TRBV5-4 and TRBJ1-1; the D is unclear. Germline-derived CDR1 and CDR2 are SGHNT and YYREEE (reference sequence). The CDR3 is 15 amino acids. V was shortened by 1 base and J by 8 bases, with 18 bases between the two germline ends. The CDR3 coding sequence is TGTGCCAGCAGCTTGCAGAGATACATGAATACCGAAGCTTTCTTT. It translates to CASSLQRYMNTEAFF.

This sequence joins TRBV6-5 and TRBJ2-7; 7 positions match TRBD2. CDR3 length equals 15 residues. Looked up from germline, CDR1 is MNHEY and CDR2 is SVGAGI. The V gene end was trimmed by 0 bases and the J gene end by 8 bases; junction bases not matched to a gene: 10. The CDR3 bases are TGTGCCAGCAGTTACTCTAGGCGGGGGACGGCCAAGCAGTACTTC. It yields the protein CASSYSRRGTAKQYF.

About this clonotype itself: This may stem from a read error, because a much larger clone lies one nucleotide away. The chain has TRBV20-1 and TRBJ1-5; no clear D. Trimming took off 5 bases at V and 3 bases at J, with 14 bases between the two ends. The CDR3 has 14 residues. CDR1 is DFQATT and CDR2 is SNEGSKA in the germline V gene (reference sequence). CDR3: CSASPGYDNQPQHF. DNA of the CDR3: TGCAGTGCTTCCCCGGGGTATGACAATCAGCCCCAGCATTTT.

In regard to this clonotype: A much larger clone differs by one base, so this may be a read error. The chain links TRBV20-1 to TRBJ2-7; D unresolved. CDR1 is DFQATT and CDR2 is SNEGSKA in the germline V gene (reference sequence). This CDR3 region has 14 residues. The CDR3 region is CGASRPDSAGEQYF. Written as DNA, the CDR3 is TGCGGTGCCTCACGACCAGACTCCGCTGGCGAGCAGTACTTC.

The chain employs TRBV24-1 and TRBJ2-1; a weak D match, TRBD1 (6 bases). The CDR3 length is 16 residues. Germline CDR1 KGHDR, CDR2 SFDVKD. V dropped 2 bases and J dropped 13 bases, with 23 bases sitting between them. CDR3: CATSDSGLRGSGEQFF. The DNA for the CDR3 is TGTGCCACCAGTGATTCAGGGCTCAGGGGTTCGGGTGAACAGTTCTTC.

For this clonotype: A junction end diverges from the germline sequence, so it may reflect a read error. The genes are TRBV29-1 and TRBJ2-1; weak D call: TRBD2 (6 bases). The CDR3 consists of 15 residues. Germline V gene lookup returns CDR1 SQVTM and CDR2 ANQGSEA. CDR3 amino acids: CNVGGKARTYNEQFF. CDR3 DNA sequence: TGCAACGTTGGGGGGAAGGCCCGCACCTACAATGAGCAGTTCTTC.

This chain connects TRBV20-1 to TRBJ2-7; TRBD2 matches at 12 bases. This CDR3 has 13 amino acids. CDR1 and CDR2 from the germline V gene are DFQATT and SNEGSKA (reference sequence). The V gene end was trimmed by 5 bases and the J gene end by 5 bases; junction bases not matched to a gene: 4. CDR3 region: CSALGLAGNEQYF. The CDR3 nucleotides read TGCAGTGCTCTCGGACTAGCGGGGAACGAGCAGTACTTC.

V gene TRBV12-3 or TRBV12-4 combines with J gene TRBJ1-5; perhaps TRBD1 as D (5 bases). The V end lost 5 bases, the J end lost 12 bases, and 23 bases lay between the germline ends. The CDR3 has 15 residues. The DNA for the CDR3 is TGTGCCAGCAGTGGCGGGGACGGCCACAACCAGTTCCAGCATTTT. Protein: CASSGGDGHNQFQHF.

In regard to this clonotype: Sequence at one end of the junction differs from germline and may be a read error. The rearrangement links TRBV10-3 to TRBJ1-6; D not certain. Germline V gene data show CDR1 as ENHRY and CDR2 as SYGVKD. This CDR3 contains 13 residues. The CDR3 DNA reads as TGTGCCACCAGTGAGTCGAACTGGTCACCCCTCCACTTT. It is translated as CATSESNWSPLHF.

As concerns this clonotype: A read error may account for a junction end that differs from germline. The chain recombines TRBV6-1 with TRBJ2-1; 7 bases align to TRBD1. Germline CDR1 and CDR2: MNHNS and SASEGT. This CDR3 spans 15 amino acids. CDR3 loop: CASSEVWDRDNEQPF. CDR3 sequence (DNA): TGTGCCAGCAGTGAAGTTTGGGACAGAGACAATGAGCAGCCCTTC.

With regard to this clonotype: Mismatch with germline at one junction end may stem from a read error. This chain connects TRBV12-3 or TRBV12-4 to TRBJ2-1; no definite D call. The length of the CDR3 is 13 residues. In DNA form, the CDR3 reads TGTGCCAGTAGTTTCGGGTTGGGCGATGAGCAGTCCTTC. This encodes CASSFGLGDEQSF.

About this clonotype: One end of the junction varies from germline; a read error may be responsible. J is TRBJ1-1 and V is TRBV6-1, with D tentatively TRBD1 (5 bases). This CDR3 has 12 residues. Germline CDR1 reads MNHNS; CDR2 reads SASEGT. Here the CDR3 DNA reads TGCGCCAGCACCTCAGGGTTCACTGAAGCTTTCTTT. Its translation is CASTSGFTEAFF.

Concerning this clonotype itself: Likely a read error: the CDR3 ends without its conserved phenylalanine or tryptophan. This CDR3 is CASSPPVHEAFY. The CDR3 DNA follows: TGTGCCAGCAGTCCCCCCGTTCACGAAGCTTTCTAT. The chain has TRBV6-5 and TRBJ1-1; D is unresolved. CDR1 is MNHEY, CDR2 SVGAGI, per germline. Between the trimmed V and J ends, which lost 5 bases and 8 bases, there was a span of 12 bases. The CDR3 runs 12 residues.

With regard to this clonotype: At one boundary the junction diverges from the germline segment, which might be a read error. The chain combines TRBV6-5 with TRBJ1-2; D call uncertain. The V gene's germline CDR1 is MNHEY and CDR2 SVGAGI. The length of the CDR3 is 15 residues. CDR3 in amino acids: CSSSRHCGNNYGYTF. Written as DNA, the CDR3 is TGTTCCAGCAGTCGACACTGTGGGAATAACTATGGCTACACCTTC.

Comments on this clonotype: The junction shows a germline mismatch at one end, possibly a read error. The V and J genes are TRBV28 and TRBJ2-7; D could derive from TRBD1 or TRBD2 (6 bases each). Germline V lookup: CDR1 MDHEN, CDR2 SYDVKM. There are 16 residues in the CDR3. The CDR3 coding sequence is TGTGCCAGCAGTACCAGAGGGGGGCCAACTTCCTACGAGCAGTATTTC. It translates to CASSTRGGPTSYEQYF.

The V call is TRBV12-3 or TRBV12-4, the J call TRBJ2-1; maybe TRBD1 (5 bases). The CDR3 has 15 amino acids. With 5 bases removed from V and 8 bases from J, the gap between germline ends came to 19 bases. DNA for the CDR3: TGTGCCAGCAGTATCCCTCAGTGGGGCCACGATGAGCAGTTCTTC. It codes for CASSIPQWGHDEQFF.

This clonotype was recorded at least ten times. The V call is TRBV5-6, the J call TRBJ2-6; D might be TRBD1 (6 bases). V shed 4 bases and J shed 0 bases, with 11 bases lying between them. Germline assignment: CDR1 SGHDT and CDR2 YYEEEE. The CDR3 extends over 16 amino acids. The CDR3: CASSGQRDSGANVLTF. The CDR3 bases are TGTGCCAGCAGCGGACAGCGAGACTCTGGGGCCAACGTCCTGACTTTC.

On this clonotype itself: At one end, the junction sequence differs from germline, possibly due to a read error. The V and J genes are TRBV11-1 and TRBJ2-6; TRBD2 is a possible D gene (6 bases). There are 17 residues in the CDR3. Germline CDR1 reads SGHAT; CDR2 reads FQDESV (reference sequence). This chain's CDR3 is CTSSRRGRPSGANVLTF. CDR3 coding DNA: TGTACCAGCAGTCGGAGAGGGAGGCCTTCTGGGGCCAACGTGCTGACTTTC.

As for this clonotype: The CDR3 does not close with the conserved phenylalanine or tryptophan, likely indicating a read error. The chain combines TRBV29-1 with TRBJ1-1; maybe TRBD1 (5 bases). The V end was cut by 7 bases, the J end by 2 bases, with 17 bases between. Germline V gene lookup returns CDR1 SQVTM and CDR2 ANQGSEA. There are 14 residues in the CDR3. The CDR3 region has the DNA TGCAGCGCCCCGCCTGTTGGGGCAAACACTGAAGCTTTCTCT. As protein: CSAPPVGANTEAFS.

The gene calls are TRBV28 and TRBJ2-1, with 7 bases that match TRBD2. Germline V gene data show CDR1 as MDHEN and CDR2 as SYDVKM. CDR3 length equals 15 residues. Trimming took 6 bases from V and 8 from J; bases not matched to a gene: 13. Here the CDR3 DNA reads TGTGCCAGCAGCACTCTAGTGGGAGGGAGCTATGAGCAGTTCTTC. Its translation is CASSTLVGGSYEQFF.

Comments on this clonotype: A much more abundant neighbour one base away suggests this may be a read error. The CDR3 does not end in the conserved phenylalanine or tryptophan, so this is likely a read error. The chain has TRBV20-1 and TRBJ1-4; the D gene is possibly TRBD1 (6 bases). The CDR3 has 15 residues. Deletions cut 1 base from V and 0 bases from J, with 9 bases between. The germline V gene has CDR1 DFQATT and CDR2 SNEGSKA (reference sequence). The CDR3 region is CSARGTDATNEKLFS. As DNA, the CDR3 is TGCAGTGCTAGAGGGACAGATGCAACTAATGAAAAACTGTTTTCT.

As regards this clonotype: A junction end diverges from the germline sequence, so it may reflect a read error. CDR3 region: CDSRDMMTQCF. The CDR3 bases are TGTGACAGCAGAGACATGATGACCCAGTGCTTC. The chain has TRBV6-5 and TRBJ2-5; D gene unclear. Germline CDR1 is MNHEY and CDR2 is SVGAGI. The CDR3 loop spans 11 amino acids.

On this clonotype itself: A much larger clone sits a single nucleotide away, making a read error possible. The chain couples TRBV28 to TRBJ1-2, with TRBD1 as a possible D gene (5 bases). V gave up 2 bases and J gave up 8 bases, with 21 bases separating them. CDR3 length equals 16 residues. Germline-derived CDR1 and CDR2 are MDHEN and SYDVKM. CDR3 loop: CASSLTSTEKEVGYTF. The CDR3 DNA is TGTGCCAGCAGTTTAACGTCGACAGAGAAGGAAGTAGGCTACACCTTC.

With regard to this clonotype: This may come from a read error, since a much larger clone is one base off. This sequence joins TRBV7-8 and TRBJ1-3, with D possibly being TRBD1 (5 bases). The germline V gene encodes CDR1 SGHVS and CDR2 FQNEAQ. The CDR3 is 18 amino acids. The CDR3 DNA reads TGTGCCTGCAGCTTAGACCCACACTTGCCAGGGATCGGAAACACCATATATTTT. Protein product: CACSLDPHLPGIGNTIYF.

A word on this clonotype: One junction end does not reproduce the germline sequence, and a read error may be involved. V gene TRBV11-1 combines with J gene TRBJ2-5; TRBD2 agrees at 8 bases. The CDR3 totals 14 residues. Germline V gene lookup returns CDR1 SGHAT and CDR2 FQDESV (reference sequence). The CDR3 nucleotides are TGTGTCAGCAGATTAGCGGGACTAACGGAGACCCAGTACTTC. This encodes CVSRLAGLTETQYF. The complete variable domain, with remaining parts taken from reference TRBV11-1 and TRBJ2-5, reads EAEVAQSPRYKITEKSQAVAFWCDPISGHATLYWYRQILGQGPELLVQFQDESVVDDSQLPKDRFSAERLKGVDSTLKIQPAELGDSAMYLCVSRLAGLTETQYFGPGTRLLVL.